This is a list of T cell receptor beta chains from one sample in a study of CD8+ T cells in alopecia areata. Generated by immunoSEQ multiplex PCR, the TCRdb table keeps only in-frame clones and is missing some. Found here are roughly 150,000 clones, 50% to 65% of them singletons; the top ten hold 4.8%. Specimen: CD4+ T cells sorted from blood. These receptors all stem from a human donor in good health. Both conserved end residues are part of each CDR3. D genes are given only for firm matches. Rows may omit the clone size; those that give it use once, few, many or a size class.

j_call d_call v_call clone_size cdr3_nt cdr3_aa
TRBJ1-1 - TRBV27 - TGTGCCAGCAGTTCGACCTGGACAAGGAGGAGGAACACTGAAGCTTTCTTT CASSSTWTRRRNTEAFF
TRBJ2-5 - TRBV29-1 - TGCAGCGTTGGATCGGGAGAGACCCAGTACTTC CSVGSGETQYF
TRBJ2-5 TRBD2 TRBV4-1 once TGCGCCAGCAGTCCGGCCGCGGGGACTACTAGCGCACAAGAGACCCAGTACTTC CASSPAAGTTSAQETQYF
TRBJ2-2 TRBD1 TRBV23-1 - TGCGCCAGCAGTCAATCTGGCGACAGGGACCCGACCGGGGAGCTGTTTTTT CASSQSGDRDPTGELFF
TRBJ1-2 TRBD1 TRBV7-9 - TGTGCCAGCAGCTCGACAGGGAACTATGGCTACACCTTC CASSSTGNYGYTF
TRBJ1-2 - TRBV25-1 few TGTGCCAGCAGTGAATATGGGGGGCGCGGTGGCTACACCTTC CASSEYGGRGGYTF
TRBJ2-6 - TRBV6-6 once TGTGCCAGTGGGAACAGGGCCTCTGGGGCCAACGTCCTGACTTTC CASGNRASGANVLTF
TRBJ2-3 TRBD2 TRBV29-1 - TGCAGCGCCCGGACTAGCGGAAGGACAGATACGCAGTATTTT CSARTSGRTDTQYF
TRBJ2-1 TRBD2 TRBV5-1 - TGCGCCAGCAGCTTCACTAGCGGGAGCGCCTACAATGAGCAGTTCTTC CASSFTSGSAYNEQFF
TRBJ2-5 TRBD2 TRBV28 few TGTGCCAGCAGTTCCGGGGGGGCTGAGGAGACCCAGTACTTC CASSSGGAEETQYF
TRBJ2-5 TRBD1 TRBV6-4 - TGTGCCAGCAGTTCTTACCGCACAGGGGGACGGTGGGAGACCCAGTACTTC CASSSYRTGGRWETQYF
TRBJ1-2 - TRBV7-9 - TGTGCCAGCAGCTTAGTCCCCGCTGAGACTCGTGGCTACACCTTC CASSLVPAETRGYTF
TRBJ1-1 - TRBV10-3 - TGTGCCATCAGTGAAAACACAGCGAACACTGAAGCTTTCTTT CAISENTANTEAFF
TRBJ2-1 TRBD2 TRBV11-1 few TGTGCCAGCAGCGATATAGCGGGAAGCTACAATGAGCAGTTCTTC CASSDIAGSYNEQFF
TRBJ1-3 TRBD1 TRBV29-1 - TGCAGCGTTGAGGACAGGAATGGAAACACCATATATTTT CSVEDRNGNTIYF
TRBJ2-5 TRBD1 TRBV11-2 - TGTGCCAGCAGCTTAGGGGACAGGGTGTACCAAGAGACCCAGTACTTC CASSLGDRVYQETQYF
TRBJ2-5 - TRBV29-1 once TGCAGCGTCGCTAACAGGAGACAAGAGACCCAGTACTTC CSVANRRQETQYF
TRBJ2-7 - TRBV7-9 - TGTGCCAGCAGCTTAGGCAGTTCCCACGAGCAGTACTTC CASSLGSSHEQYF
TRBJ1-2 TRBD1 TRBV30 few TGTGCCTGGAGTACAAAACCGAGACAGGGTCCCCGGACTATCTACACCTTC CAWSTKPRQGPRTIYTF
TRBJ2-5 - TRBV25-1 - TGTGCCAGCAGTGAATATCTCCAGGGAGAGGAGACCCAGTACTTC CASSEYLQGEETQYF
TRBJ1-5 - TRBV28 - TGTGCCAGCAGTTTAGGGAAAAGGCAGCAGCCCCAGCATTTT CASSLGKRQQPQHF
TRBJ2-5 - TRBV15 once TGTGCCACCAGCCTACAGGGACCGAGGGAGACCCAGTACTTC CATSLQGPRETQYF